This is a list of T cell receptor beta chains from one sample in a study of brain metastases from non-small cell lung cancer. The assay was immunoSEQ multiplex PCR, and TCRdb's table has in-frame clones only and misses some. In the table there are a few thousand clones, roughly 82% of which are singletons. The sequenced sample was primary lung tumor tissue. The source is a donor at least 40 years old with non-small cell lung cancer. Both conserved end residues are part of each CDR3. Fields, in order: D gene, V gene, clone size, J gene, CDR3 protein, CDR3 DNA. The D gene is left open where the match is weak. Rows may omit the clone size; those that give it use once, few, many or a size class.

d_call: TRBD1
v_call: TRBV28
clone_size: .
j_call: TRBJ2-4
cdr3_aa: CASLKQGVLAKNIQYF
cdr3_nt: TGTGCCAGCTTAAAACAGGGGGTATTAGCCAAAAACATTCAGTACTTC

d_call: TRBD1
v_call: TRBV7-9
clone_size: once
j_call: TRBJ1-5
cdr3_aa: CASSPGQGNNQPQHF
cdr3_nt: TGTGCCAGCAGCCCGGGACAGGGGAACAATCAGCCCCAGCATTTT

d_call: TRBD2
v_call: TRBV7-9
clone_size: .
j_call: TRBJ2-1
cdr3_aa: CASSPPGLASGNEQFF
cdr3_nt: TGTGCCAGCAGCCCCCCGGGACTAGCGTCAGGGAATGAGCAGTTCTTC

d_call: .
v_call: TRBV11-3
clone_size: .
j_call: TRBJ2-7
cdr3_aa: CASSPRSYEQYF
cdr3_nt: TGTGCCAGCAGTCCTCGTTCCTACGAGCAGTACTTC

d_call: TRBD2
v_call: TRBV7-3
clone_size: .
j_call: TRBJ2-1
cdr3_aa: CASSLMGLAVYNEQFF
cdr3_nt: TGTGCCAGCAGCTTAATGGGACTAGCGGTTTACAATGAGCAGTTCTTC

d_call: .
v_call: TRBV6-5
clone_size: .
j_call: TRBJ2-7
cdr3_aa: CATDRFSYEQYF
cdr3_nt: TGTGCCACTGACCGCTTCTCCTACGAGCAGTACTTC

d_call: TRBD2
v_call: TRBV5-5
clone_size: .
j_call: TRBJ2-7
cdr3_aa: CASSWTSDNYEQYF
cdr3_nt: TGTGCCAGCAGCTGGACTAGCGACAACTACGAGCAGTACTTC

d_call: .
v_call: TRBV30
clone_size: .
j_call: TRBJ2-1
cdr3_aa: CAWSIDRFVYNEQFF
cdr3_nt: TGTGCCTGGAGTATCGACAGGTTCGTCTACAATGAGCAGTTCTTC

d_call: TRBD1
v_call: TRBV19
clone_size: .
j_call: TRBJ1-6
cdr3_aa: CASLDRTPDNSPLHF
cdr3_nt: TGTGCCAGTCTGGACAGGACTCCTGATAATTCACCCCTCCACTTT

d_call: .
v_call: TRBV2
clone_size: .
j_call: TRBJ2-4
cdr3_aa: CASSEDGRVGKNIQYF
cdr3_nt: TGTGCCAGCAGTGAGGACGGAAGGGTCGGCAAAAACATTCAGTACTTC

d_call: TRBD1
v_call: TRBV30
clone_size: .
j_call: TRBJ1-6
cdr3_aa: CAWSSSTGGVVSYNSPFHF
cdr3_nt: TGTGCCTGGAGTTCATCGACAGGGGGTGTTGTGTCTTATAATTCACCCTTCCACTTT

d_call: .
v_call: TRBV5-3
clone_size: .
j_call: TRBJ1-1
cdr3_aa: CARSLEGRRAEAFF
cdr3_nt: TGTGCCAGAAGCTTGGAGGGGAGAAGGGCTGAAGCTTTCTTT

d_call: TRBD1
v_call: TRBV30
clone_size: .
j_call: TRBJ1-5
cdr3_aa: CAWGTGANQPQHF
cdr3_nt: TGTGCCTGGGGGACAGGGGCCAATCAGCCCCAGCATTTT

d_call: .
v_call: TRBV6-6
clone_size: .
j_call: TRBJ1-1
cdr3_aa: CAAGGLYTEAFF
cdr3_nt: TGCGCAGCCGGGGGTTTGTACACTGAAGCTTTCTTT

d_call: .
v_call: TRBV6-5
clone_size: .
j_call: TRBJ1-5
cdr3_aa: CASRRQRGDQPQHF
cdr3_nt: TGTGCCAGCAGGCGGCAAAGGGGGGATCAGCCCCAGCATTTT

d_call: .
v_call: TRBV28
clone_size: .
j_call: TRBJ2-1
cdr3_aa: CASSRLASVEHNEQFF
cdr3_nt: TGTGCCAGCAGTCGCCTCGCTAGCGTAGAACACAATGAGCAGTTCTTC

d_call: .
v_call: TRBV5-4
clone_size: once
j_call: TRBJ2-3
cdr3_aa: CASSPPLDSRTDTQYF
cdr3_nt: TGTGCCAGCAGCCCGCCACTGGACAGCCGCACAGATACGCAGTATTTT

d_call: .
v_call: TRBV2
clone_size: .
j_call: TRBJ2-2
cdr3_aa: CASSGTRPTGELFF
cdr3_nt: TGTGCCAGCAGTGGGACTCGCCCCACCGGGGAGCTGTTTTTT

d_call: TRBD1
v_call: TRBV7-8
clone_size: few
j_call: TRBJ1-5
cdr3_aa: CASSRRGSQPQHF
cdr3_nt: TGTGCCAGCAGCCGCAGGGGGAGTCAGCCCCAGCATTTT

d_call: .
v_call: TRBV30
clone_size: .
j_call: TRBJ1-3
cdr3_aa: CAWMEGLGNTIYF
cdr3_nt: TGTGCCTGGATGGAGGGATTGGGAAACACCATATATTTT

d_call: .
v_call: TRBV18
clone_size: .
j_call: TRBJ1-5
cdr3_aa: CASSPGQTDQPQHF
cdr3_nt: TGTGCCAGCTCACCTGGACAGACCGATCAGCCCCAGCATTTT

d_call: .
v_call: TRBV7-9
clone_size: .
j_call: TRBJ2-4
cdr3_aa: CANSPDGGGIAKNIQYF
cdr3_nt: TGTGCCAACAGCCCCGATGGAGGAGGGATAGCCAAAAACATTCAGTACTTC

d_call: .
v_call: TRBV19
clone_size: .
j_call: TRBJ2-7
cdr3_aa: CASSTRTEYEQYF
cdr3_nt: TGTGCCAGTAGTACCCGAACAGAATACGAGCAGTACTTC

d_call: .
v_call: TRBV6-5
clone_size: .
j_call: TRBJ2-7
cdr3_aa: CASFATSYEQYF
cdr3_nt: TGTGCCAGCTTTGCGACCTCCTACGAGCAGTACTTC

d_call: .
v_call: TRBV9
clone_size: once
j_call: TRBJ2-6
cdr3_aa: CASSPLSGANVLTF
cdr3_nt: TGTGCCAGCAGCCCTCTTTCTGGGGCCAACGTCCTGACTTTC

d_call: .
v_call: TRBV28
clone_size: .
j_call: TRBJ1-4
cdr3_aa: CASSSTNEKLFF
cdr3_nt: TGTGCCAGCAGTTCAACTAATGAAAAACTGTTTTTT

d_call: TRBD2
v_call: TRBV12-3/TRBV12-4
clone_size: .
j_call: TRBJ2-3
cdr3_aa: CASSFRGADTQYF
cdr3_nt: TGTGCCAGCAGTTTTCGGGGGGCAGATACGCAGTATTTT

d_call: .
v_call: TRBV28
clone_size: .
j_call: TRBJ1-1
cdr3_aa: CASSLRLNTEAFF
cdr3_nt: TGTGCCAGCAGTTTAAGACTGAACACTGAAGCTTTCTTT

d_call: TRBD1
v_call: TRBV6-5
clone_size: .
j_call: TRBJ1-6
cdr3_aa: CASSYGQGARNSPLHF
cdr3_nt: TGTGCCAGCAGTTACGGACAGGGGGCGCGCAATTCACCCCTCCACTTT

d_call: .
v_call: TRBV5-4
clone_size: .
j_call: TRBJ2-1
cdr3_aa: CASSLDLLNEQFF
cdr3_nt: TGTGCCAGCAGCTTGGACCTTTTAAATGAGCAGTTCTTC

d_call: TRBD1
v_call: TRBV7-3
clone_size: .
j_call: TRBJ2-5
cdr3_aa: CASSLTGGQETQYF
cdr3_nt: TGTGCCAGCAGCCTAACAGGGGGCCAAGAGACCCAGTACTTC

d_call: TRBD2
v_call: TRBV5-1
clone_size: .
j_call: TRBJ2-5
cdr3_aa: CASSPRGEQETQYF
cdr3_nt: TGCGCCAGCAGCCCCCGGGGGGAACAAGAGACCCAGTACTTC